Below are 9 T cell receptor beta chains sequenced from a single sample in a study of shared clonotypes between healthy human individuals. Sequenced by immunoSEQ multiplex PCR; TCRdb stores in-frame clones only, minus some. This sample has fewer than 700,000 clones, with about 80% found just once. The sample taken for sequencing was PBMCs. These receptors were taken from a woman aged 40 to 50 in good health. Some clones in this sample may be carry-over from other donors' samples.

This chain links TRBV18 with TRBJ2-7; no firm D call. V gave up 0 bases and J gave up 2 bases, with 8 bases separating them. Germline V gene sequence: CDR1 KGHSH, CDR2 LQKENI. The CDR3 totals 14 residues. DNA of the CDR3: TGTGCCAGCTCACCACCAGCTGGGACCTACGAGCAGTACTTC. Translated: CASSPPAGTYEQYF.

This chain joins TRBV29-1 and TRBJ1-1, with a weak D call TRBD1 (6 bases). Trimming took off 3 bases at V and 4 bases at J, with 12 bases between the two ends. Per germline, CDR1 SQVTM and CDR2 ANQGSEA. The CDR3 has 13 amino acids. The CDR3 coding sequence is TGCAGCGTTGATTACCAACAGGGCACTGAAGCTTTCTTT. Amino acid sequence: CSVDYQQGTEAFF.

V usage is TRBV5-1 and J usage is TRBJ1-3; TRBD1 agrees at 9 bases. Trimming took 1 base from V and 2 from J; bases not matched to a gene: 10. Germline CDR1 SGHRS, CDR2 YFSETQ. The CDR3 has 18 amino acids. Here the CDR3 reads CASSLWSTGGVAGNTIYF. DNA for the CDR3: TGCGCCAGCAGCTTGTGGTCGACAGGGGGAGTAGCTGGAAACACCATATATTTT.

The gene calls are TRBV11-2 and TRBJ2-3, with 9 bases that match TRBD2. Germline loops: CDR1 SGHAT, CDR2 FQNNGV. The J segment lost 0 bases and the V segment lost 5 bases, leaving 6 bases of the junction unmatched. The CDR3 spans 16 residues. CDR3 sequence reads: CASSLLTSGSTDTQYF. In DNA form, the CDR3 reads TGTGCCAGCAGCCTATTGACTAGCGGTAGCACAGATACGCAGTATTTT.

This clone was detected only a few times. The V gene is TRBV30, the J gene TRBJ1-1; D call uncertain. Germline CDR1 is GTSNPN and CDR2 is SVGIG (reference sequence). The CDR3 is made up of 12 amino acids. Trimming shortened V by 4 bases and J by 1 base, and 7 bases separated the two germline ends. CDR3 in amino acids: CAWMGPNTEAFF. In DNA form, the CDR3 reads TGTGCCTGGATGGGTCCGAACACTGAAGCTTTCTTT.

V gene TRBV5-1 combines with J gene TRBJ2-5; D unresolved. V was shortened by 0 bases and J by 2 bases, with 8 bases between the two germline ends. Germline V CDR1 and CDR2: SGHRS, YFSETQ. This CDR3 comprises 14 residues. The CDR3 DNA reads as TGCGCCAGCAGCTTGGGATGGGGACAAGAGACCCAGTACTTC. Translated, it gives CASSLGWGQETQYF.

The gene calls are TRBV28 and TRBJ2-3; 7 nucleotides align to TRBD2. J was trimmed by 2 bases and V by 4 bases; bases with no gene match: 15. The CDR3 length is 18 residues. CDR1 is MDHEN and CDR2 is SYDVKM in the germline V gene. The CDR3 region has the DNA TGTGCCAGCAGTTCGCCTTCTACCGGGGGGAGGCCCACAGATACGCAGTATTTT. Amino acids: CASSSPSTGGRPTDTQYF. Combining the CDR3 with reference TRBV28 and TRBJ2-3 gives the whole variable domain DVKVTQSSRYLVKRTGEKVFLECVQDMDHENMFWYRQDPGLGLRLIYFSYDVKMKEKGDIPEGYSVSREKKERFSLILESASTNQTSMYLCASSSPSTGGRPTDTQYFGPGTRLTVL.

The DNA of the CDR3 is TGTGCCAGCAGCCCGGGACAGTATACCGGGGAGCTGTTTTTT. It translates to CASSPGQYTGELFF. This rearrangement joins TRBV5-4 to TRBJ2-2; 7 nucleotides line up with TRBD1. Germline trimming cut 4 bases from V and 5 bases from J; bases unmatched to any gene: 5. Germline values: CDR1 SGHNT, CDR2 YYREEE (reference sequence). The CDR3 runs 14 residues.

This clone has a single count. CDR3 region: CASSLPATNEKLFF. The CDR3 nucleotides are TGTGCCAGCAGCTTACCAGCAACTAATGAAAAACTGTTTTTT. J is TRBJ1-4 and V is TRBV7-9; D gene ambiguous. There are 14 residues in the CDR3. Trimming cost V 2 bases and J 0 bases, with 4 bases left between them. Germline lookup yields CDR1 SEHNR and CDR2 FQNEAQ (reference sequence). Full variable domain (rest looked up from reference TRBV7-9 and TRBJ1-4): DTGVSQNPRHKITKRGQNVTFRCDPISEHNRLYWYRQTLGQGPEFLTYFQNEAQLEKSRLLSDRFSAERPKGSFSTLEIQRTEQGDSAMYLCASSLPATNEKLFFGSGTQLSVL.